This T cell receptor (beta chain) was retrieved from a study of beta chain features in type 1 diabetes. In the study overall: On cell yields, gender and age, patients and healthy donors were similar. Broader study findings: Within patients, naive, central memory and Treg TCRB repertoires seemed more similar than within healthy donors.

The CDR3 runs to 15 residues. V was pared by 4 bases and J by 6 bases, with 6 bases of the junction left unmatched. Germline values: CDR1 MNHEY, CDR2 SMNVEV (reference sequence). On this clone: Its antigen is not known.

All of the isolated RNA was reverse transcribed, so expressed TCRB transcripts were sequenced. The protocol was immunoSEQ multiplex PCR, while the TCRdb copy is restricted to in-frame clones and leaves out a portion. Of around 160,000 clones in the sample, 48% were seen once. Via CD45RO/CCR7/CD25/CD127/CD95/CD27, cells of the CD4+ naive, central memory, regulatory and stem cell-like memory subsets were sorted. This receptor was obtained from a young man in good health. Sequencing input: Tregs from blood. The chain recombines TRBV27 with TRBJ1-6; 7 bases map to TRBD1. CDR3 bases: TGTGCCAGCAGTTCCGACAGGGTGGGTAATTCACCCCTCCACTTT. As protein: CASSSDRVGNSPLHF.